This TCR beta chain was sequenced for a study of tissue T cells after allogeneic stem cell transplantation. At the level of the study: Graft-versus-host disease patients received grafts, several unmodified and three CD34-selected to deplete T cells.

Germline V lookup: CDR1 SGHDT, CDR2 YYEEEE. V was pared by 5 bases and J by 4 bases, with 10 bases of the junction left unmatched. This CDR3 region has 17 residues. This clone was recorded once. Its specificity is unknown. Whole-study results and caveats: Shared clones across patients were few; motif clustering revealed tissue-specific shared signatures.

Method: immunoSEQ multiplex PCR; TCRdb's copy keeps in-frame clones and lacks some. The data contain 25,000 to 35,000 clones, 85% of them singletons. This TCR was recovered from a woman between 18 and 55 years old who later had graft-versus-host disease after an allogeneic stem cell transplant. Sequencing was performed on blood, taken before transplantation. This chain links TRBV5-6 with TRBJ2-1, with 12 bases fitting TRBD2. CDR3 protein: CASSRRLAGDRYNEQFF. The CDR3 bases are TGTGCCAGCAGTCGACGACTAGCGGGAGATCGATACAATGAGCAGTTCTTC. The variable domain in full, completed from reference TRBV5-6 and TRBJ2-1, reads DAGVTQSPTHLIKTRGQQVTLRCSPKSGHDTVSWYQQALGQGPQFIFQYYEEEERQRGNFPDRFSGHQFPNYSSELNVNALLLGDSALYLCASSRRLAGDRYNEQFFGPGTRLTVL.